This T cell receptor beta chain was sequenced during a study of OX40 agonist ivuxolimab in advanced cancers. Study in general: The patients' treatment was ivuxolimab, an agonistic anti-OX40 (CD134) antibody. Previous treatment with anti-PD-1, anti-PD-L1 or anti-CTLA-4 therapy was allowed; 40% had received some. Study-level results: Within 6 weeks, CD4+ and CD8+ blood T cells expanded clonally at 0.1 to 3.0 mg/kg. Expanded clones belonging to CD8+ T cells outnumbered, on average, those of CD4+.

Trimming stripped 4 bases from V and 7 bases from J, with 17 bases between. The CDR3 runs to 14 residues. Germline V CDR1 and CDR2: SQVTM, ANQGSEA. Generated by immunoSEQ multiplex PCR, the TCRdb table keeps only in-frame clones and is missing some. The data show about 88,000 clones, approximately 87% seen once. This clone came up once. Its target is not known. This TCR came from an adult with an advanced solid tumor such as melanoma, head and neck, liver or kidney cancer. Sequencing was performed on CD4+ or CD8+ T cells sorted from blood, taken in a trial of the OX40 agonist ivuxolimab. The gene calls are TRBV29-1 and TRBJ2-1; D may match TRBD1 or TRBD2 (6 bases each). CDR3 region: CSVARGRYWNEQFF. DNA of the CDR3: TGCAGCGTTGCCCGGGGGCGTTATTGGAATGAGCAGTTCTTC.